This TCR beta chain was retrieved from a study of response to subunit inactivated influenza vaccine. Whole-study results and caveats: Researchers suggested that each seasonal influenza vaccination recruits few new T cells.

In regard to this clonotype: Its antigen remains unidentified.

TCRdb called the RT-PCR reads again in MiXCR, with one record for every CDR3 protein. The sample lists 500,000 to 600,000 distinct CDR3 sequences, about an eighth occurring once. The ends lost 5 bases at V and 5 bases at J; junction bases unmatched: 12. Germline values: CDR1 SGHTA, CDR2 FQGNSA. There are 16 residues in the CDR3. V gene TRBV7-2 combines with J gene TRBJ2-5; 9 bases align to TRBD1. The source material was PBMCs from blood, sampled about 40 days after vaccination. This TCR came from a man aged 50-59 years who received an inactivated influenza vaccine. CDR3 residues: CASSEQYRGQRETQYF. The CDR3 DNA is TGTGCCAGCAGCGAGCAGTACAGGGGGCAACGGGAGACCCAGTACTTC.